These 7 T cell receptor beta chains were sequenced from one sample in a study of T cells in women clearing cervical HPV infection (dated by TCRdb to 2017 to 2018). Receptor amplification or capture employed the immunoSEQ multiplex PCR assay. TCRdb took this table from immuneACCESS and kept in-frame rearrangements with V and J called. Such tables lack part of the clones; where checked against another copy, unresolved V genes explain under half of the gap, and the rest is unexplained. The sample's table covers about 22,000 clones. About 5% of the sample is in the top ten clones. The sequenced sample consisted of blood buffy coat. All receptors come from a woman aged 18-70 years with a cervical HPV16 infection that either progressed to CIN3+ or cleared (not recorded which).

Remarks on this clone: The CDR3 goes on 3 residues after the read ends, and that part is filled in from the germline J gene. V is TRBV11-2 and J is TRBJ1-6; D remains ambiguous. The V gene's germline CDR1 is SGHAT and CDR2 FQNNGV. Trimming stripped 0 bases from V and 12 bases from J, with 9 bases between. This CDR3 has 13 amino acids. Here the CDR3 reads CASSLELKRPLHF. CDR3 bases read: TGTGCCAGCAGCTTAGAACTAAAGAGACCC.

A note on this clone: The read terminates 3 residues ahead of where the CDR3 ends, so the germline J gene completes it. The chain combines TRBV12-3 or TRBV12-4 with TRBJ1-3; D is possibly TRBD1 (5 bases). Trimming removed 2 bases at V and 3 bases at J, with 5 bases between. This CDR3 region has 13 residues. The CDR3 loop is CASSLQGGNTIYF. CDR3 bases read: TGTGCCAGCAGTTTACAGGGTGGAAACACC.

As concerns this clone: The CDR3 end falls 3 residues outside the read, so it is completed with the germline J gene. The chain couples TRBV19 to TRBJ2-5; 8 bases are a match to TRBD1. This CDR3 is 13 amino acids long. V was clipped by 5 bases and J by 3 bases; unmatched bases: 2. The germline V gene has CDR1 LNHDA and CDR2 SQIVND (reference sequence). Partial CDR3 DNA: TGTGCCAGTAGTGCGGACAGGGAAGAGACC. This sequence encodes CASSADREET. The whole CDR3 reads CASSADREETQYF.

With respect to this clone: The observed sequence ends 3 residues before the CDR3 terminus, with the missing tail filled in from the germline J gene. The chain has TRBV10-1 and TRBJ2-3; D remains unclear. The CDR3 totals 16 residues. V was trimmed by 0 bases and J by 0 bases, leaving 10 bases between them. CDR1 is WNHNN and CDR2 is SYGVQD in the germline V gene (reference sequence). The DNA read from the CDR3 is TGCGCCAGCAGTGAGTCAAAGGCATTTAGCACAGATACG. It specifies CASSESKAFSTDT. The entire CDR3 is CASSESKAFSTDTQYF.

Details on this clone: The read falls 3 residues short of the CDR3 end, and the missing part is taken from the germline J gene. The chain uses TRBV5-1 and TRBJ2-1, with 7 bases aligning to TRBD1. Germline V gene lookup returns CDR1 SGHRS and CDR2 YFSETQ. This CDR3 contains 14 residues. V was clipped by 3 bases and J by 1 base; unmatched bases: 1. The CDR3 bases that were read are TGCGCCAGCAGCTGGGACAGTTCCTACAATGAG. Translated, it gives CASSWDSSYNE. The full-length CDR3 reads as CASSWDSSYNEQFF.

A word on this clone: Sequencing ends 3 residues short of the CDR3 end; the germline J gene provides the rest. The genes are TRBV16 and TRBJ1-2; possible D gene TRBD1, 5 bases. The V gene's germline CDR1 is KGHSY and CDR2 FQNENV. The CDR3 spans 15 residues. The V gene lost 0 bases and the J gene lost 4 bases, with 12 bases spanning the gap. CDR3 DNA (partial): TGTGCCAGCAGCCAATCGACCCAGGGAATCTATGGC. This sequence encodes CASSQSTQGIYG. The complete CDR3 sequence is CASSQSTQGIYGYTF.

Notes on this clone: The sequence runs out 3 residues before the end of the CDR3; the remainder is reconstructed from the germline J gene. The chain is built from TRBV19 and TRBJ2-7; 8 bases are a match to TRBD1. The CDR3 is 13 amino acids. Germline lookup yields CDR1 LNHDA and CDR2 SQIVND (reference sequence). V shed 9 bases, J shed 5 bases, and the junction held 9 bases outside the gene matches. The CDR3 bases that were read are TGTGCCAGCGGTAGGACAGGGACCGACGAG. Amino acids: CASGRTGTDE. The entire CDR3 protein is CASGRTGTDEQYF. Full variable domain (outside the CDR3, taken from reference TRBV19 and TRBJ2-7): DGGITQSPKYLFRKEGQNVTLSCEQNLNHDAMYWYRQDPGQGLRLIYYSQIVNDFQKGDIAEGYSVSREKKESFPLTVTSAQKNPTAFYLCASGRTGTDEQYFGPGTRLTVT.